This T cell receptor (beta chain) was documented in a study of human T cells and chemical hapten exposure. Germline assignment: CDR1 MNHNS and CDR2 SASEGT. There are 17 residues in the CDR3. The V and J ends lost 1 base and 3 bases, in that order; junction bases with no gene match: 7. The time point was: patch test 1, 2 weeks after DPC sensitization. The treatment is: therapeutic diphenylcyclopropenone sensitization with weekly scalp DPC. The starting material, unfractionated whole blood, was used for total RNA extraction. A word on this clonotype: The antigen is not known.

Study findings and constraints: Compared with pre-sensitization or healthy control sets, expanded TCRs clustered more.

MiXCR, applied by TCRdb to the RACE reads, yields one record per CDR3 protein. The sample has 100,000 or so distinct CDR3 sequences, approximately 10% seen once. The origin of this receptor is a woman between 40 and 55 years old with alopecia areata. Some clones in this sample may be carry-over from other donors' samples. The chain has TRBV6-1 and TRBJ2-1; TRBD2 matches 9 bases. The sample here was whole blood, taken in connection with sensitization to the hapten diphenylcyclopropenone (DPC). This chain's CDR3 is CASSEENLAGFYNEQFF. CDR3 sequence (DNA): TGTGCCAGCAGTGAAGAAAACCTAGCGGGGTTCTACAATGAGCAGTTCTTC.